The 8 T cell receptor beta chains below come from one sample, sequenced in a study of shared clonotypes between healthy human individuals. Only in-frame clones appear in the TCRdb table, and some are missing; sequencing was by immunoSEQ multiplex PCR. The table lists some 690,000 clones, 90% of them singletons. The sample taken for sequencing was memory CD8+ T cells from PBMCs. Subset meaning: CD45RO+ cells pooled with CCR7-negative TemRA cells. These receptors were taken from a man between 18 and 35 years old in good health. Some clones in this sample may be carry-over from other donors' samples.

The genes are TRBV10-3 and TRBJ2-2; 10 bases align to TRBD1. V lost 1 base, J lost 4 bases, and 9 bases stayed unmatched. The CDR3 runs 18 residues. Germline-derived CDR1 and CDR2 are ENHRY and SYGVKD. This CDR3 is CAISELDRGVGGTGELFF. The CDR3 DNA is TGTGCCATCAGTGAGTTGGACAGGGGGGTTGGCGGCACCGGGGAGCTGTTTTTT.

This clone was recorded only once. The CDR3 protein is CASSLGGPGAFF. In nucleotides, the CDR3 is TGTGCCAGCAGCTTAGGGGGGCCAGGAGCTTTCTTT. The V gene is TRBV13, the J gene TRBJ1-1, with TRBD1 as a possible D gene (5 bases). V lost 0 bases to trimming and J lost 10 bases, with 9 bases between them. CDR3 size: 12 residues. Germline V CDR1 and CDR2: PRHDT, FYEKMQ (reference sequence).

V and J are TRBV27 and TRBJ2-7, with D unclear. Germline values: CDR1 MNHEY, CDR2 SMNVEV (reference sequence). The CDR3 totals 16 residues. The V end lost 5 bases, the J end lost 1 base, and 18 bases lay between the germline ends. The CDR3 nucleotides read TGTGCCAGCAGTGCCTCAACGGGTACTATTTCCTACGAGCAGTACTTC. Its translation: CASSASTGTISYEQYF.

The genes are TRBV28 and TRBJ2-7; 9 bases are shared with TRBD1. Looked up from germline, CDR1 is MDHEN and CDR2 is SYDVKM. The CDR3 runs 15 residues. Unmatched junction bases numbered 10, after V lost 5 bases and J lost 5 bases. CDR3 nucleotide sequence: TGTGCCAGCAGTCCCCAGGGACAGGGTGGCCACGAGCAGTACTTC. Translating gives CASSPQGQGGHEQYF.

Concerning this clone itself: The sample holds other DNA sequences that translate to the same CDR3. The chain links TRBV7-9 to TRBJ2-5; D possibly uses TRBD1 or TRBD2 (6 bases each). V was clipped by 3 bases and J by 3 bases, with 11 bases between them. This CDR3 contains 14 residues. Germline CDR1 SEHNR, CDR2 FQNEAQ (reference sequence). The CDR3 bases are TGTGCCAGCAGCTTGGGGGGCGTCAAAGAGACCCAGTACTTC. Its translation: CASSLGGVKETQYF.

The rearrangement uses TRBV27 and TRBJ2-7, with D hard to call. The CDR3 spans 12 residues. The V gene lost 5 bases and the J gene lost 4 bases, with 9 bases spanning the gap. Germline CDR1 MNHEY, CDR2 SMNVEV (reference sequence). CDR3 amino acids: CASSHPGYEQYF. Here the CDR3 DNA reads TGTGCCAGCAGTCATCCCGGTTACGAGCAGTACTTC.

The chain combines TRBV4-2 with TRBJ2-7; TRBD2 agrees at 11 bases. With 4 bases clipped from V and 3 bases from J, the junction kept 5 bases outside the gene matches. The germline CDR1 and CDR2 sequences are LGHNA and YNFKEQ. CDR3 length equals 15 residues. The DNA of the CDR3 is TGTGCCAGCAGCCCTTTAGCGGGAGGGGGCTACGAGCAGTACTTC. It is translated as CASSPLAGGGYEQYF.

This sequence joins TRBV27 and TRBJ2-7; tentatively, D is TRBD1 or TRBD2 (5 bases each). CDR3 size: 15 residues. The germline V gene encodes CDR1 MNHEY and CDR2 SMNVEV (reference sequence). The ends were cut back, 3 bases at V and 3 bases at J, with 15 bases in the middle. This chain's CDR3 is CASSLERGFNYEQYF. The CDR3 DNA reads as TGTGCCAGCAGTTTGGAGAGGGGTTTCAACTACGAGCAGTACTTC.